This record looks at one TCR beta chain sequence and its context. Its target is unknown. The PCR ran on 60 Vbeta and 13 Jbeta primers. Method: immunoSEQ multiplex PCR; TCRdb's copy keeps in-frame clones and lacks some. In the table there are about 150,000 clones, 80% of which are singletons. V shed 5 bases, J shed 1 base, and the junction held 3 bases outside the gene matches. Germline V gene data show CDR1 as SEHNR and CDR2 as FQNEAQ (reference sequence). The CDR3 sequence is 16 residues long. The sample originates from a study of cytomegalovirus exposure and HLA in healthy donors. Study outcomes and limitations: A reported reduction in N-insertions relative to the approximately 640-donor mean was seen in an Asian-associated ancestry cluster in a later analysis. Accounts indicate the classifier identified cytomegalovirus status with strong specificity and sensitivity. Three CMV-associated chains proved CMV antigen-specific in vitro.

The sequence came from a woman aged 35 to 49 in good health and CMV-seronegative. Sequencing was performed on PBMCs. The V gene is TRBV7-9, the J gene TRBJ2-4, with 12 nucleotides matching TRBD2. The CDR3 protein is CASSPGTSGAKNIQYF. CDR3 bases: TGTGCCAGCAGCCCAGGGACTAGCGGGGCCAAAAACATTCAGTACTTC.